Listed here are 12 T cell receptor beta chains from one sample, sequenced in a study of Graves' ophthalmopathy and Graves' hyperthyroidism. Amplification of the TCR beta CDR3 regions used RNA transcripts (as template). An initial RT-PCR round employing HTBI primers preceded a second-round multiplex PCR. Via MiXCR, TCRdb re-called the multiplex PCR reads, giving one row per CDR3 protein. The sample has some 390,000 distinct CDR3 sequences, about 16% seen once. Sequenced sample: peripheral blood. The receptor set was obtained from a woman under 30 with Graves' ophthalmopathy.

This clonotype was seen at least ten times. The chain employs TRBV11-1 and TRBJ2-2, with D unclear. V lost 3 bases to trimming and J lost 5 bases, with 7 bases between them. Germline lookup yields CDR1 SGHAT and CDR2 FQDESV (reference sequence). The CDR3 is made up of 13 amino acids. The CDR3 sequence: CASSLRRTGELFF. The CDR3 DNA reads as TGTGCCAGCAGCTTGCGGCGAACCGGGGAGCTGTTTTTT.

This clonotype has ten or more counts. This chain uses TRBV20-1 with TRBJ2-5; 8 nucleotides align to TRBD1. CDR1 DFQATT and CDR2 SNEGSKA come from the germline V gene (reference sequence). The trim removed 4 bases at V and 4 bases at J, leaving 14 bases unmatched. The CDR3 spans 16 residues. The CDR3: CSATSLPTGGRETQYF. The CDR3 coding sequence is TGCAGTGCTACGTCTTTACCTACAGGGGGTCGAGAGACCCAGTACTTC.

Ten or more counts support this clonotype. This chain connects TRBV2 to TRBJ1-5, with 7 positions matching TRBD1. The V and J ends lost 6 bases and 4 bases, in that order; junction bases with no gene match: 3. CDR3 size: 13 residues. Germline CDR1 and CDR2: SNHLY and FYNNEI. The CDR3, as DNA: TGTGCCAGCAGGTGGGACAGTAATCAGCCCCAGCATTTT. This encodes CASRWDSNQPQHF.

The table lists this clonotype with many counts. The genes are TRBV29-1 and TRBJ2-5; D is possibly TRBD2 (5 bases). V lost 5 bases, J lost 0 bases, and 10 bases lay in between. There are 13 residues in the CDR3. Germline values: CDR1 SQVTM, CDR2 ANQGSEA. CDR3 coding DNA: TGCAGCGTTTTGAGGAGGAACCAAGAGACCCAGTACTTC. Amino acid sequence: CSVLRRNQETQYF. Supplemented by reference TRBV29-1 and TRBJ2-5, the full variable domain reads SAVISQKPSRDICQRGTSLTIQCQVDSQVTMMFWYRQQPGQSLTLIATANQGSEATYESGFVIDKFPISRPNLTFSTLTVSNMSPEDSSIYLCSVLRRNQETQYFGPGTRLLVL.

J is TRBJ1-2 and V is TRBV20-1; 7 nucleotides match TRBD1. The CDR3 runs 14 residues. Germline values: CDR1 DFQATT, CDR2 SNEGSKA (reference sequence). J gave up 7 bases and V 2 bases, and 10 bases lay outside the gene matches. The CDR3 DNA reads as TGCAGTGCTAGACCCGGGGCAGGGGGTCGTGGCTACACCTTC. Translation gives CSARPGAGGRGYTF.

This rearrangement joins TRBV12-3 or TRBV12-4 to TRBJ2-7; perhaps TRBD2 as D (5 bases). This CDR3 contains 14 residues. The ends were cut back, 1 base at V and 5 bases at J, with 12 bases in the middle. CDR3 nucleotides: TGTGCCAGCAGTTTAGGGCATGGGCGGGACGAGCAGTACTTC. As protein: CASSLGHGRDEQYF.

This clonotype was seen many times. The chain combines TRBV5-1 with TRBJ1-1, with 10 bases fitting TRBD1. Germline V CDR1 and CDR2: SGHRS, YFSETQ. With 0 bases clipped from V and 3 bases from J, the junction kept 2 bases outside the gene matches. This CDR3 contains 15 residues. For the CDR3, the DNA is TGCGCCAGCAGCTTGGCCGGGACAGGGGACACTGAAGCTTTCTTT. It encodes CASSLAGTGDTEAFF.

This clonotype was recorded at least ten times. The V and J genes are TRBV5-6 and TRBJ2-7; 8 positions match TRBD1. The CDR3 spans 12 residues. CDR1 is SGHDT, CDR2 YYEEEE, per germline. With V trimmed by 0 bases and J by 10 bases, 3 bases remained unmatched. The CDR3 spells CASSLGDRGQYF. The CDR3 DNA reads TGTGCCAGCAGCTTGGGAGACAGGGGCCAGTACTTC.

CDR3 residues: CASSFDRANNYGYTF. The DNA for the CDR3 is TGTGCCAGCAGTTTCGACAGAGCCAACAACTATGGCTACACCTTC. This chain joins TRBV12-3 or TRBV12-4 and TRBJ1-2; D is possibly TRBD1 (5 bases). The length of the CDR3 is 15 residues. Trimming left V 3 bases short and J 2 bases short, with 13 bases between.

In this sample, this clonotype turned up many times. The rearrangement links TRBV18 to TRBJ1-6, with unresolved D. CDR3 length equals 15 residues. The V gene lost 2 bases and the J gene lost 7 bases, with 12 bases spanning the gap. Germline CDR1 KGHSH, CDR2 LQKENI. The DNA for the CDR3 is TGTGCCAGCTCACCAGAAGGCGGACCAAATTCACCCCTCCACTTT. Protein: CASSPEGGPNSPLHF.

Many counts were recorded for this clonotype. V and J are TRBV20-1 and TRBJ1-2; TRBD1 might be the D (6 bases). Trimming pared 1 base from V and 5 bases from J, leaving 14 bases between. Germline CDR1 reads DFQATT; CDR2 reads SNEGSKA (reference sequence). This CDR3 is 14 amino acids long. The CDR3, as DNA: TGCAGTGCTAGAGGAGGGGGGGCGAGGTATGGCTACACCTTC. Its protein product is CSARGGGARYGYTF.

This clonotype was detected only once. This chain connects TRBV6-1 to TRBJ2-2; no reliable D call. Trimming removed 6 bases at V and 7 bases at J, with 12 bases between. Germline CDR1 and CDR2: MNHNS and SASEGT. The CDR3 loop spans 13 amino acids. The CDR3 here is CASRRSVGGELFF. The CDR3 bases are TGTGCCAGCAGACGGTCGGTTGGCGGGGAGCTGTTTTTT.